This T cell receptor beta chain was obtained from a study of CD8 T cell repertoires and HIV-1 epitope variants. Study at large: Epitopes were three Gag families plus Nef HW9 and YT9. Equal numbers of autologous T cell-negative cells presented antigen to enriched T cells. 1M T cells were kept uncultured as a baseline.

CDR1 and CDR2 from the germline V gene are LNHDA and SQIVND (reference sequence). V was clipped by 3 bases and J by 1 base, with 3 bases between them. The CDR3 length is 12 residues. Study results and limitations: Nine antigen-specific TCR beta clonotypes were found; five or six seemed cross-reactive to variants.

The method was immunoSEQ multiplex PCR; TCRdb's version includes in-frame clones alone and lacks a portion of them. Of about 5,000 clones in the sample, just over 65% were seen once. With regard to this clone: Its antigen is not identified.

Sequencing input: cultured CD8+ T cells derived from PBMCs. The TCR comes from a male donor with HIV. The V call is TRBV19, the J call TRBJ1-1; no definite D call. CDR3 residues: CASSMGNTEAFF. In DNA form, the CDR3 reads TGTGCCAGTAGTATGGGGAACACTGAAGCTTTCTTT.